This is a list of T cell receptor beta chains from one sample in a study of vaccination effects on CD4 cells after COVID-19. The data were produced by immunoSEQ multiplex PCR, yet TCRdb's version contains in-frame clones alone and is incomplete. The profile shows about 33,000 clones, around 73% of them singletons. These receptors' targets are unknown. This sample comprised CD4+ T cells from PBMCs cultured with HCoV-NL63 spike peptides, obtained before COVID-19 vaccination. The receptors were gathered from a human donor who had a prior SARS-CoV-2 infection. Each CDR3 is given with its conserved first and last residue. D genes are given only for firm matches. Size values are once, few and many counts, or a class for expanded clones, and some rows have none.

clone size: NA
D gene: TRBD1
J gene: TRBJ1-1
V gene: TRBV7-9
CDR3 DNA: TGTGCCAGCAGCCAAGTGGCGGACAGGGAGTTCACTGAAGCTTTCTTT
CDR3 protein: CASSQVADREFTEAFF

clone size: NA
D gene: NA
J gene: TRBJ2-5
V gene: TRBV3-1/TRBV3-2
CDR3 DNA: TGTGCCAGCAGCCAAACCCAGGGGTTGCAGACCCAGTACTTC
CDR3 protein: CASSQTQGLQTQYF

clone size: NA
D gene: TRBD1
J gene: TRBJ1-3
V gene: TRBV3-1/TRBV3-2
CDR3 DNA: TGTGCCAGCAGCCAAGTAGGGACAGCAAAGATTTTT
CDR3 protein: CASSQVGTAKIF

clone size: NA
D gene: NA
J gene: TRBJ1-3
V gene: TRBV4-1
CDR3 DNA: TGCGCCAGCAGTCGCGACAGTGGAAACACCATATATTTT
CDR3 protein: CASSRDSGNTIYF

clone size: once
D gene: NA
J gene: TRBJ1-6
V gene: TRBV3-1/TRBV3-2
CDR3 DNA: TGTGCCAGCAGCCCCACAGGGACTTCACCCCTCCACTTT
CDR3 protein: CASSPTGTSPLHF

clone size: once
D gene: TRBD2
J gene: TRBJ2-7
V gene: TRBV13
CDR3 DNA: TGTGCCAGCAGCGGGGGACTAGCGGGAGGGCCCTCCGAGCAGTACTTC
CDR3 protein: CASSGGLAGGPSEQYF

clone size: few
D gene: NA
J gene: TRBJ2-7
V gene: TRBV18
CDR3 DNA: TGTGCCAGCTCACCCCTCTCCTACGAGCAGTACTTC
CDR3 protein: CASSPLSYEQYF

clone size: NA
D gene: TRBD1
J gene: TRBJ2-7
V gene: TRBV7-6
CDR3 DNA: TGTGCCAGCAGCGATATTAACAGGGGTAGGAACGAGCAGTACTTC
CDR3 protein: CASSDINRGRNEQYF

clone size: few
D gene: TRBD1
J gene: TRBJ2-7
V gene: TRBV19
CDR3 DNA: TGTGCCAGTAGGAAAGGACAGGGATCGTACGAGCAGTACTTC
CDR3 protein: CASRKGQGSYEQYF

clone size: NA
D gene: NA
J gene: TRBJ1-1
V gene: TRBV12-3/TRBV12-4
CDR3 DNA: TGTGCCAGCACCACCGACAGACGGACTGAAGCTTTCTTT
CDR3 protein: CASTTDRRTEAFF

clone size: few
D gene: NA
J gene: TRBJ1-1
V gene: TRBV2
CDR3 DNA: TGTGCCACCGTAGCATGGCTTAACACTGAAGCTTTCTTT
CDR3 protein: CATVAWLNTEAFF

clone size: few
D gene: NA
J gene: TRBJ1-4
V gene: TRBV3-1/TRBV3-2
CDR3 DNA: TGTGCCAGCAGCCGAAGGGGTACTTTTGGAAAACTGTTTTTT
CDR3 protein: CASSRRGTFGKLFF

clone size: few
D gene: NA
J gene: TRBJ2-7
V gene: TRBV12-3/TRBV12-4
CDR3 DNA: TGTGCCAGCAGGGCGGGTACCTACGAGCAGTACTTC
CDR3 protein: CASRAGTYEQYF

clone size: NA
D gene: NA
J gene: TRBJ1-2
V gene: TRBV6-6
CDR3 DNA: TGTGCCAGCAGTTACGACCTAGCTAACTATGGCTACACCTTC
CDR3 protein: CASSYDLANYGYTF

clone size: few
D gene: TRBD2
J gene: TRBJ2-7
V gene: TRBV29-1
CDR3 DNA: TGCAGCGTTTTGACTAGCGTAGGCTACGAGCAGTACTTC
CDR3 protein: CSVLTSVGYEQYF

clone size: NA
D gene: NA
J gene: TRBJ2-7
V gene: TRBV13
CDR3 DNA: TGTGCCAGCAGCCTAGGATCCTACGAGCAGTACTTC
CDR3 protein: CASSLGSYEQYF

clone size: NA
D gene: NA
J gene: TRBJ1-6
V gene: TRBV5-1
CDR3 DNA: TGCGCCAGCAGCTTGGACGCCATGGGATATAATTCACCCCTCCACTTT
CDR3 protein: CASSLDAMGYNSPLHF

clone size: few
D gene: NA
J gene: TRBJ2-7
V gene: TRBV3-1/TRBV3-2
CDR3 DNA: TGTGCCAGCAGCCAACCCACAAGGGGACGGAACGAGCAGTACTTC
CDR3 protein: CASSQPTRGRNEQYF

clone size: NA
D gene: TRBD2
J gene: TRBJ2-3
V gene: TRBV7-2
CDR3 DNA: TGTGCCAGCAGCCTAAGACTAGCGGGGGAAGATACGCAGTATTTT
CDR3 protein: CASSLRLAGEDTQYF

clone size: NA
D gene: NA
J gene: TRBJ2-3
V gene: TRBV24-1
CDR3 DNA: TGTGCCACCAGTGATACGCACTATATCGGGGACGGCACAGATACGCAGTATTTT
CDR3 protein: CATSDTHYIGDGTDTQYF

clone size: NA
D gene: TRBD2
J gene: TRBJ2-3
V gene: TRBV5-4
CDR3 DNA: TGTGCCAGCAGCGCCGGACTAGCGGGGATCACAGATACGCAGTATTTT
CDR3 protein: CASSAGLAGITDTQYF

clone size: few
D gene: NA
J gene: TRBJ1-5
V gene: TRBV7-7
CDR3 DNA: TGTGCTAGCAGCTCTCCACCGGACAGCGCGCCATATAGCAATCAGCCCCAGCATTTT
CDR3 protein: CASSSPPDSAPYSNQPQHF

clone size: NA
D gene: NA
J gene: TRBJ2-7
V gene: TRBV4-3
CDR3 DNA: TGCGCCAGCAGCCAAGATTTAGGTGCCTACGAGCAGTACTTC
CDR3 protein: CASSQDLGAYEQYF

clone size: NA
D gene: NA
J gene: TRBJ1-2
V gene: TRBV20-1
CDR3 DNA: TGCAGTGCTCAGGACTCCTATGGCTACACCTTC
CDR3 protein: CSAQDSYGYTF

clone size: NA
D gene: TRBD1
J gene: TRBJ2-7
V gene: TRBV15
CDR3 DNA: TGTGCCACCAGCAGAGGGGGGACAGTCTACGAGCAGTACTTC
CDR3 protein: CATSRGGTVYEQYF

clone size: few
D gene: NA
J gene: TRBJ2-5
V gene: TRBV6-2/TRBV6-3
CDR3 DNA: TGTGCCAGCAGTTACCTGACTACTCAAGAGACCCAGTACTTC
CDR3 protein: CASSYLTTQETQYF

clone size: NA
D gene: NA
J gene: TRBJ1-5
V gene: TRBV4-2
CDR3 DNA: TGTGCCAGCAGCCAAGACAGGAATCAGCCCCAGCATTTT
CDR3 protein: CASSQDRNQPQHF

clone size: NA
D gene: TRBD1
J gene: TRBJ2-5
V gene: TRBV5-1
CDR3 DNA: TGCGCCAGCAGCTTGGAAGGGACAGGGGAGACCCAGTACTTC
CDR3 protein: CASSLEGTGETQYF

clone size: NA
D gene: TRBD2
J gene: TRBJ2-5
V gene: TRBV4-1
CDR3 DNA: TGCGCCAGCAGCCAAGCAGGACTAGCGGGCTACCAAGAGACCCAGTACTTC
CDR3 protein: CASSQAGLAGYQETQYF

clone size: NA
D gene: NA
J gene: TRBJ2-3
V gene: TRBV7-3
CDR3 DNA: TGTGCCAGCAGCTTAGAGGGGATGGCGGGTAAAGATACGCAGTATTTT
CDR3 protein: CASSLEGMAGKDTQYF

clone size: NA
D gene: TRBD1
J gene: TRBJ2-4
V gene: TRBV11-3
CDR3 DNA: TGTGCCAGCAGTTCCATCAGGGGGCGCGGGAACATTCAGTACTTC
CDR3 protein: CASSSIRGRGNIQYF

clone size: NA
D gene: NA
J gene: TRBJ2-2
V gene: TRBV12-5
CDR3 DNA: TGTGCTAGTGGCCCGAGCCCAGGGGACACCGGGGAGCTGTTTTTT
CDR3 protein: CASGPSPGDTGELFF

clone size: few
D gene: NA
J gene: TRBJ2-7
V gene: TRBV5-4
CDR3 DNA: TGTGCCAGCAGCTTGGAGGGCAGGGGAGGTGCGGGGCAGTACTTC
CDR3 protein: CASSLEGRGGAGQYF

clone size: NA
D gene: NA
J gene: TRBJ2-1
V gene: TRBV24-1
CDR3 DNA: TGTGCCACCAGTGACTCCTACCGGGTCAATGAGCAGTTCTTC
CDR3 protein: CATSDSYRVNEQFF

clone size: NA
D gene: TRBD1
J gene: TRBJ2-7
V gene: TRBV30
CDR3 DNA: TGTGCCTGGAGCAAGGGGGCAGGTTACGAGCAGTACTTC
CDR3 protein: CAWSKGAGYEQYF

clone size: few
D gene: NA
J gene: TRBJ1-3
V gene: TRBV11-2
CDR3 DNA: TGTGCCAGCAGCTTAGGGTACTCTGGAAACACCATATATTTT
CDR3 protein: CASSLGYSGNTIYF

clone size: NA
D gene: NA
J gene: TRBJ2-2
V gene: TRBV5-6
CDR3 DNA: TGTGCCAGCAGCCAGCCGAACACCGGGGAGCTGTTTTTT
CDR3 protein: CASSQPNTGELFF

clone size: NA
D gene: NA
J gene: TRBJ2-2
V gene: TRBV11-3
CDR3 DNA: TGTGCCAGCAGTTTTTCGGGGGAGAACACCGGGGAGCTGTTTTTT
CDR3 protein: CASSFSGENTGELFF

clone size: NA
D gene: TRBD2
J gene: TRBJ2-1
V gene: TRBV5-1
CDR3 DNA: TGCGCCAGCAGCTCAATCGGGGGGGCGAGCTCCTACAATGAGCAGTTCTTC
CDR3 protein: CASSSIGGASSYNEQFF

clone size: NA
D gene: NA
J gene: TRBJ1-1
V gene: TRBV20-1
CDR3 DNA: TGCAGTGTTGGGACACCAGCTTTCTTT
CDR3 protein: CSVGTPAFF

clone size: NA
D gene: NA
J gene: TRBJ1-6
V gene: TRBV9
CDR3 DNA: TGTGCCAGCAGCGTAGGGGCAAGCTCCTATAATTCACCCCTCCACTTT
CDR3 protein: CASSVGASSYNSPLHF

clone size: NA
D gene: NA
J gene: TRBJ1-5
V gene: TRBV19
CDR3 DNA: TGTGCCAGTAGTGCCCGAACAGGGACCGATCAGCCCCAGCATTTT
CDR3 protein: CASSARTGTDQPQHF

clone size: once
D gene: TRBD2
J gene: TRBJ2-1
V gene: TRBV7-2
CDR3 DNA: TGTGCCAGCAGCATCTTACCCCGGGGGGACGAGCAGTTCTTC
CDR3 protein: CASSILPRGDEQFF

clone size: few
D gene: NA
J gene: TRBJ1-1
V gene: TRBV7-2
CDR3 DNA: TGTGCCAGCAGCACACTATTCGGGGTTATTGAAGCTTTCTTT
CDR3 protein: CASSTLFGVIEAFF

clone size: NA
D gene: NA
J gene: TRBJ1-2
V gene: TRBV7-9
CDR3 DNA: TGTGCCAGCAGCCCTAAGGAGGGGTATAACTATGGCTACACCTTC
CDR3 protein: CASSPKEGYNYGYTF

clone size: NA
D gene: TRBD2
J gene: TRBJ2-3
V gene: TRBV19
CDR3 DNA: TGTGCCAGTAGTCCTCGATCTAGCGGGGGGGCCTCGGACACGCAGTATTTT
CDR3 protein: CASSPRSSGGASDTQYF

clone size: NA
D gene: TRBD2
J gene: TRBJ2-1
V gene: TRBV11-3
CDR3 DNA: TGTGCCAGCAGCCGGGAGGGCGGGAGGGTTAACAATGAGCAGTTCTTC
CDR3 protein: CASSREGGRVNNEQFF

clone size: NA
D gene: TRBD1
J gene: TRBJ2-3
V gene: TRBV5-6
CDR3 DNA: TGTGCCAGCAGCTTGGGACAGGGGACTAGCACAGATACGCAGTATTTT
CDR3 protein: CASSLGQGTSTDTQYF